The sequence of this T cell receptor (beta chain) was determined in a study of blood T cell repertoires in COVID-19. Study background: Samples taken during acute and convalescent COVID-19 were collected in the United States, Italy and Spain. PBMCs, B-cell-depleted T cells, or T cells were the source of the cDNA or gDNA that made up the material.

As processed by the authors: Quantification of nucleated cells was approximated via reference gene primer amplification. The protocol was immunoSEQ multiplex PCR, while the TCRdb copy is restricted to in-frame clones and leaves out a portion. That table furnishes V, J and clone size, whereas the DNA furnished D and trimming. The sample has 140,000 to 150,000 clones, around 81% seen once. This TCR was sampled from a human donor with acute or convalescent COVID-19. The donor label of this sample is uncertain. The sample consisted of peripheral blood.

The CDR3 spells CAIRVAGGVGEQFF. The CDR3, as DNA: TGTGCCATCAGAGTAGCGGGGGGCGTTGGGGAGCAGTTCTTC. V gene TRBV10-3 combines with J gene TRBJ2-1, with TRBD2 matching over 10 bases. The CDR3 is made up of 14 amino acids. The V and J ends lost 6 bases and 10 bases, in that order; junction bases with no gene match: 9. Germline assignment: CDR1 ENHRY and CDR2 SYGVKD.